This note documents a single TCR beta chain sequence. Within the sample, other DNA sequences also encode this same CDR3. J was trimmed by 3 bases and V by 0 bases; bases with no gene match: 4. The CDR3 runs 16 residues. CDR1 LGHNA and CDR2 YSLEER come from the germline V gene. Here immunoSEQ multiplex PCR was the method, and the copy in TCRdb shows in-frame clones only, minus some. The profile shows 45,000 to 60,000 clones, more than 75% of them singletons. This sample was included in a study of T cell changes during pregnancy in multiple sclerosis. The chain joins TRBV4-3 to TRBJ2-7; the match to TRBD1 covers 11 bases. The receptor was isolated from a female donor with multiple sclerosis, enrolled in a pregnancy study. Specimen: CD8+ T cells from peripheral blood mononuclear cells, collected before pregnancy. Here the CDR3 DNA reads TGCGCCAGCAGCCAAGATTGGGGGACAGGGGGCTACGAGCAGTACTTC. Amino acid sequence: CASSQDWGTGGYEQYF.